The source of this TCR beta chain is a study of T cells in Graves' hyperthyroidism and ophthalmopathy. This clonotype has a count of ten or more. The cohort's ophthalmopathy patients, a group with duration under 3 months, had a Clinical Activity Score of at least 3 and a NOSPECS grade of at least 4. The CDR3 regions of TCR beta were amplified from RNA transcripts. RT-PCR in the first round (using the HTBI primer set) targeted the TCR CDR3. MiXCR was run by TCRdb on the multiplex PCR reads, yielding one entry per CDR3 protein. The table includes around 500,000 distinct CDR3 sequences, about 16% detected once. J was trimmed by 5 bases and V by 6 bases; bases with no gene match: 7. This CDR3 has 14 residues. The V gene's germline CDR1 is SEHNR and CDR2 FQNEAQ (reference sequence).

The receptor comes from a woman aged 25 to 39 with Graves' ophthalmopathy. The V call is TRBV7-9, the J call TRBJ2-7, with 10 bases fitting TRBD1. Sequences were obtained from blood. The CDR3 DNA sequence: TGTGCCAGCAGAAATCGGACAGGGGGGGACGAGCAGTACTTC. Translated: CASRNRTGGDEQYF. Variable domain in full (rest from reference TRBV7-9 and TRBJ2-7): DTGVSQNPRHKITKRGQNVTFRCDPISEHNRLYWYRQTLGQGPEFLTYFQNEAQLEKSRLLSDRFSAERPKGSFSTLEIQRTEQGDSAMYLCASRNRTGGDEQYFGPGTRLTVT.